The clone carrying this T cell receptor beta chain was picked up a small number of times. The antigen is not known. Isolated per sample were at least 7 million PBMCs. The sample comes from a study of blood T cells in healthy people across ages. Across the whole study: About one barcoded beta molecule per two T cells came from capture by template switching.

Study-level findings and limits: While age rose, TCR beta diversity per million T cells dropped in a roughly linear way.

The CDR3 length is 17 residues. Trimming cost V 2 bases and J 0 bases, with 11 bases left between them. Per germline, CDR1 LGHNA and CDR2 YNFKEQ. Next came a second PCR, run for about 7 to 12 cycles, which used a sample-barcoded 5' primer along with a J-beta primer mix. TCRdb reprocessed the 5' RACE reads via MiXCR and lists one record per CDR3 protein. Altogether hundreds of thousands of distinct CDR3 sequences are present, 24% being singletons, with the ten largest covering less than 9%. Another study also made use of these data, one on T cells of mothers and their children.

V gene TRBV4-2 combines with J gene TRBJ2-6; D remains ambiguous. Input material: blood. This clonotype originated in a boy between 5 and 17 years old in good health. The chain's CDR3 is CASSQTLTSSGANVLTF. In DNA form, the CDR3 reads TGTGCCAGCAGCCAAACATTAACCTCCTCTGGGGCCAACGTCCTGACTTTC.